The rows below give T cell receptor beta chains drawn from one sample of a study of T cells after yellow fever vaccination. MiXCR was run by TCRdb on the 5' RACE reads, yielding one entry per CDR3 protein. The repertoire holds a few hundred thousand distinct CDR3 sequences, with 8.7% as singletons. Sequences were derived from CD4+ T cells sorted from PBMCs, sampled 5 days after the yellow fever booster vaccination. Receptor source: a young man who received the YFV17D yellow fever vaccine. The CDR3 runs from the conserved cysteine through the conserved F or W. A D gene is named only where the DNA matches it firmly. A clone size is listed for some rows: how often the clone was seen (once, few, many), or a class if it is expanded.

.,TRBV5-6,TRBJ2-1,.,TGTGCCAGCAGCTTGGAGGACCTGAATGAGCAGTTCTTC,CASSLEDLNEQFF
.,TRBV20-1,TRBJ1-5,.,TGCAGCCCTACGGGGGATAGCAATCAGCCCCAGCATTTT,CSPTGDSNQPQHF
few,TRBV20-1,TRBJ1-2,.,TGCAGTGCTCTAACCTGGGGGCGCGATGGCTACACCTTC,CSALTWGRDGYTF
few,TRBV5-4,TRBJ1-1,.,TGTGCCAGCAGCTTGGGGAGTCCCGGGATGGCTGAAGCTTTCTTT,CASSLGSPGMAEAFF
many,TRBV4-1,TRBJ1-2,TRBD1,TGCGCCAGCAGCATCTCCGGACAGGGCTATGGCTACACCTTC,CASSISGQGYGYTF
few,TRBV11-2,TRBJ1-1,.,TGTGCCAGCAGCCCCCGTTGGGATGAAGCTTTCTTT,CASSPRWDEAFF
.,TRBV15,TRBJ1-2,.,TGTGCCACCAGCAGAGATACCTGGGGTGGCTACACCTTC,CATSRDTWGGYTF
.,TRBV7-2,TRBJ2-2,TRBD1,TGTGCCTGGGGGACAGGTCCGAACACCGGGGAGCTGTTTTTT,CAWGTGPNTGELFF
.,TRBV18,TRBJ1-2,.,TGTGCCAGCTCACCACTCGGGGGGCAGGTGGCGTATGGCTACACCTTC,CASSPLGGQVAYGYTF
many,TRBV6-5,TRBJ1-5,.,TGTGCCAGCCGGGACGGCGATCAGCCCCAGCATTTT,CASRDGDQPQHF
few,TRBV7-2,TRBJ2-5,TRBD1,TGTGCCAGCAGCTTAGCGGGACAGCGCGTGGCCCAGTACTTC,CASSLAGQRVAQYF
few,TRBV5-1,TRBJ2-7,.,TGCGCCAGCAGCTTCCTAGGGATATCCTACGAGCAGTACTTC,CASSFLGISYEQYF
many,TRBV7-3,TRBJ2-2,.,TGTGCCAGCAGCCCCAAACTAAAGCCAAGGGGCCTCGGGGAGCTGTTTTTT,CASSPKLKPRGLGELFF
.,TRBV7-9,TRBJ2-7,TRBD2,TGTGCCAGCAGCTTAGCGCTACGGACTAGCGGGGGCTACGAGCAGTACTTC,CASSLALRTSGGYEQYF
.,TRBV12-3/TRBV12-4,TRBJ2-2,.,TGTGCCACCCAGAGGGGGAACACCGGGGAGCTGTTTTTT,CATQRGNTGELFF
few,TRBV5-6,TRBJ1-1,.,TGTGCCAGCTACCTAGGGCCTCACACTGAAGCTTTCTTT,CASYLGPHTEAFF
few,TRBV5-1,TRBJ1-1,.,TGCGCCAGCGGGGAAGGGTTTAGGACTGAAGCTTTCTTT,CASGEGFRTEAFF
many,TRBV5-1,TRBJ1-1,.,TGCGCCAGCAGCCCCGTTGCGGGGGTGAACACTGAAGCTTTCTTT,CASSPVAGVNTEAFF
many,TRBV7-2,TRBJ1-4,.,TGTGCCAGCAGCTTAAATCAGGAAAAACTGTTTTTT,CASSLNQEKLFF
few,TRBV18,TRBJ1-4,.,TGTGCCAGCTCACCACCCAGCCGGATGGGAAGCGGCGAAAAACTGTTTTTT,CASSPPSRMGSGEKLFF
few,TRBV30,TRBJ2-1,.,TGTGCCTGGAATAGGGCTGGATTCAACGAGCAGTTCTTC,CAWNRAGFNEQFF
many,TRBV20-1,TRBJ1-2,TRBD1,TGCAGTGCTAGAGATATCACAGGGGAGAGGGGCTATGGCTACACCTTC,CSARDITGERGYGYTF
few,TRBV3-1,TRBJ1-2,.,TGTGCCAGCAGCCAAGGGGGAACGAGAAACTATGGCTACACCTTC,CASSQGGTRNYGYTF
.,TRBV5-4,TRBJ2-2,.,TGTGCCAGCAGCTTGGGTCGGTACGGGGAGCTGTTTTTT,CASSLGRYGELFF
many,TRBV18,TRBJ1-1,.,TGTGCCAGCTCACCCGAGGTAAACACTGAAGCTTTCTTT,CASSPEVNTEAFF
many,TRBV7-2,TRBJ1-6,TRBD1,TGTGCCAGCAGCTCCCCTAGGACAGGGAGAAATTCACCCCTCCACTTT,CASSSPRTGRNSPLHF
few,TRBV29-1,TRBJ2-3,.,TGCAGCGTTTCAGGGCTTACAGATACGCAGTATTTT,CSVSGLTDTQYF
.,TRBV6-2/TRBV6-3,TRBJ2-1,.,TGTGCCGGCAGTTACTCGAGGGGGGGGTACCCCTACAATGAGCAGTTCTTC,CAGSYSRGGYPYNEQFF
few,TRBV9,TRBJ2-7,TRBD2,TGTGCCAGCAGTCCCTTTGGACTAGCATCTTCCGAGCAGTACTTC,CASSPFGLASSEQYF
many,TRBV7-9,TRBJ2-6,.,TGTGCCAGCAGCAAACAGGGCGGGGGGGCCAACGTCCTGACTTTC,CASSKQGGGANVLTF
many,TRBV7-9,TRBJ2-7,.,TGTGCCAGCAGCGTCAGCTCCTACGAGCAGTACTTC,CASSVSSYEQYF
few,TRBV6-1,TRBJ2-5,.,TGTGCCAGCAGTAGGACCGTAGTGGGGGAGACCCAGTACTTC,CASSRTVVGETQYF
few,TRBV5-5,TRBJ2-5,.,TGTGCCAGCAGCTTGGGACCTAGGCAAGAGACCCAGTACTTC,CASSLGPRQETQYF
.,TRBV7-2,TRBJ2-1,TRBD2,TGTGCCAGCAGCCGGGGCGGGGGGACCTACAATGAGCAGTTCTTC,CASSRGGGTYNEQFF
few,TRBV2,TRBJ2-5,TRBD2,TGTGCCAGCACCCGGACTAGCGGGGGGGCTGGGACCCAGTACTTC,CASTRTSGGAGTQYF
many,TRBV3-1,TRBJ1-1,TRBD1,TGTGCCAGCAGCCTCCTACAGGGGACTGAAGCTTTCTTT,CASSLLQGTEAFF
.,TRBV11-3,TRBJ2-4,TRBD2,TGTGCCAGCAGCTTAGGGGGACTAGCGGGGGCGTGGAACATTCAGTACTTC,CASSLGGLAGAWNIQYF
few,TRBV30,TRBJ2-7,.,TGTGCCTGGAGTGGGAACAACTACGAGCAGTACTTC,CAWSGNNYEQYF
.,TRBV5-1,TRBJ1-2,.,TGCGCCAGCAGCAGGGACTCCCCCCTAGATGGCTACACCTTC,CASSRDSPLDGYTF
many,TRBV4-3,TRBJ1-6,.,TGCGCCAGCAGTCAGGAGACAGATACTAATTCACCCCTCCACTTT,CASSQETDTNSPLHF
many,TRBV7-9,TRBJ1-6,TRBD1,TGTGCCAGCAGCGCTTCACAGGGGGTAGGATCACCCCTCCACTTT,CASSASQGVGSPLHF
.,TRBV30,TRBJ2-5,.,TGTGCCTGGAGGGACACTTTCCAAGAGACCCAGTACTTC,CAWRDTFQETQYF